A selection of T cell receptor beta chains follows, all from one sample in a study of blood T cell repertoires in COVID-19. The table came from immunoSEQ multiplex PCR; TCRdb's copy has only in-frame clones and leaves some out. The sample includes some 200,000 clones, roughly 80% of them seen just once. The material sequenced was peripheral blood. The receptors derive from a man younger than 45 with active or convalescent COVID-19. Each CDR3 is given with its conserved first and last residue. D genes are given only for firm matches.

d_call | j_call | v_call | cdr3_aa
- | TRBJ1-5 | TRBV7-2 | CASSRESNQPQHF
TRBD1 | TRBJ1-4 | TRBV23-1 | CASGTGGPTRTNEKLFF
TRBD1 | TRBJ2-1 | TRBV28 | CASSRQGASYNEQFF
- | TRBJ2-2 | TRBV6-5 | CASNRANTGELFF
TRBD2 | TRBJ2-7 | TRBV6-2/TRBV6-3 | CASSPMGLAGRQSYEQYF
- | TRBJ2-1 | TRBV7-6 | CASGVGNEQFF
TRBD1 | TRBJ1-2 | TRBV2 | CASSAGQGLAYGYTF
- | TRBJ1-2 | TRBV19 | CASSDRYGYTF
TRBD1 | TRBJ1-1 | TRBV5-4 | CASTMPGTGYTEAFF
- | TRBJ1-1 | TRBV19 | CAVASGPVTEAFF
TRBD1 | TRBJ2-7 | TRBV3-1/TRBV3-2 | CASSQSDRSSYEQYF
- | TRBJ2-1 | TRBV7-9 | CASNLGGGYNEQFF
TRBD1 | TRBJ1-2 | TRBV7-2 | CASSPDRAHYGYTF
TRBD2 | TRBJ2-3 | TRBV5-4 | CAGDLAGGLTDTQYF
- | TRBJ1-3 | TRBV5-4 | CASSSDIGSRNTIYF
TRBD2 | TRBJ2-5 | TRBV10-2 | CASSESKVSGGAGKTQYF
- | TRBJ2-1 | TRBV19 | CASSIAGVHNEQFF
TRBD2 | TRBJ2-1 | TRBV7-9 | CASSGTRAYNEQFF
- | TRBJ2-5 | TRBV6-5 | CASSYRGNQETQYF
TRBD1 | TRBJ1-5 | TRBV6-2/TRBV6-3 | CASSSYTQGQGLNQPQHF
TRBD2 | TRBJ2-7 | TRBV27 | CASSNRGGLRYEQYF
TRBD1 | TRBJ1-5 | TRBV19 | CASTGQGANQPQHF
- | TRBJ2-7 | TRBV11-3 | CASSPLQGYEQYF
- | TRBJ1-1 | TRBV7-6 | CASSLGGGPNTEAFF
TRBD1 | TRBJ1-5 | TRBV6-6 | CASRPGQGNQPQHF
- | TRBJ2-1 | TRBV5-5 | CASSLKAVRNEQFF
- | TRBJ1-6 | TRBV30 | CAWNPLGVNSPLHF
- | TRBJ2-1 | TRBV6-4 | CASSRLSSSYNEQFF
TRBD1 | TRBJ1-2 | TRBV7-3 | CASRRTGVHGYTF
TRBD2 | TRBJ2-2 | TRBV4-3 | CASSQGLAGGPVTGELFF
TRBD1 | TRBJ2-5 | TRBV2 | CASGAGTGIGETQYF
TRBD1 | TRBJ2-1 | TRBV7-2 | CASSLVGQGTYNEQFF
- | TRBJ2-5 | TRBV11-3 | CASSLGGPQMETQYF
TRBD1 | TRBJ1-2 | TRBV18 | CASSENRGSYGYTF
- | TRBJ2-1 | TRBV5-1 | CASRGGSYNEQFF
TRBD1 | TRBJ2-7 | TRBV11-2 | CASSDRQGDSYEQYF
- | TRBJ1-5 | TRBV30 | CAWSVSDFEGNQPQHF
- | TRBJ1-1 | TRBV4-1 | CASSPSGQGGFSTEAFF
TRBD1 | TRBJ1-2 | TRBV2 | CASSLDRDGYTF
TRBD1 | TRBJ1-3 | TRBV7-2 | CASSVGTVPGNTIYF
- | TRBJ1-3 | TRBV5-1 | CASSLGTGNTIYF
- | TRBJ2-5 | TRBV28 | CASTTGGSRETQYF
- | TRBJ2-3 | TRBV5-1 | CASSPRVGGSTDTQYF
- | TRBJ1-2 | TRBV3-1/TRBV3-2 | CASSQGSGVAGGYTF
TRBD1 | TRBJ1-4 | TRBV25-1 | CASSENPGAGGSNEKLFF
- | TRBJ1-1 | TRBV4-3 | CASSSRWGQEAEAFF
- | TRBJ2-3 | TRBV9 | CASSALGLGITDTQYF
- | TRBJ1-2 | TRBV10-3 | CAISESAPEGGYTF
TRBD1 | TRBJ2-7 | TRBV6-5 | CASTGDRGYEQYF
- | TRBJ1-5 | TRBV30 | CAWNRDKNQPQHF
- | TRBJ1-1 | TRBV2 | CASILEQDTEAFF
- | TRBJ2-3 | TRBV5-1 | CASSPTSTDTQYF
- | TRBJ2-4 | TRBV4-1 | CASSQGTQGNIQYF